This record concerns one T cell receptor beta chain sequence. In the original analysis: Nucleated cell number was recorded as an estimate derived from reference gene primer amplification. The data were produced by immunoSEQ multiplex PCR, yet TCRdb's version contains in-frame clones alone and is incomplete. V and J calls and clone size are those listed in that table; D and trimming were worked out from the DNA. The sample carries just over 650,000 clones, around 89% recorded once. The data stem from a study of blood T cell repertoires in COVID-19. Turning to the study itself: In each case, the material was cDNA or gDNA derived from T cells, B-cell-depleted T cells, or PBMCs.

This CDR3 is built from 15 residues. The V end lost 1 base, the J end lost 5 bases, and 12 bases lay between the germline ends. Germline V CDR1 and CDR2: SEHNR, FQNEAQ (reference sequence). The sample consisted of peripheral blood. The sequence was collected from a woman aged 18-29 years with acute or convalescent COVID-19. The rearrangement joins TRBV7-9 to TRBJ1-5; D may be TRBD1 (6 bases). CDR3: CASSLGGQIYQPQHF. The CDR3 coding sequence is TGTGCCAGCAGCTTAGGAGGACAGATATATCAGCCCCAGCATTTT.